This T cell receptor (beta chain) appears in the sequencing data of a study of CD8+CD57+ T cells in acquired aplastic anemia (dated by TCRdb to the late 2010s). In the study overall: On average, sorted CD4+ and CD8+ cells yielded approximately 3 ug of extracted DNA, with a range of roughly 0.18 to 27.4 ug. An average of approximately 10 million reads for CD4+ cells and 11 million to 13 million reads for CD8+ cells was obtained from healthy donor samples.

What the work shows at the level of the full study, not this receptor alone: Around 28 CD8+ CDR3 sequences were found to be shared between patients and controls, but these sequences appeared to be highly expressed in patients and within the immunodominant clones of the patients. Patients and healthy controls showed no significant difference in CD8+ Simpson's diversity (P=0.060).

For CDR1 and CDR2, the germline V gene lists MNHEY and SVGAGI. At the junction V is shortened by 1 base and J by 4 bases; bases outside the gene matches: 5. The CDR3 covers 15 residues, taking in both the cysteine and the phenylalanine. Here the CDR3 DNA is all that survives: 45 bases in frame from base 1. The study deep-sequenced TCR repertoires of sorted CD4+ and CD8+ blood T cells from severe aplastic anemia patients and healthy subjects. Ficoll-Paque density gradient centrifugation was used to isolate peripheral blood mononuclear cells. Before DNA was extracted, CD4+ and CD8+ T cells were sorted using either FACS or magnetic beads. TCR beta VDJ combination and CDR3 sequence profiling used genomic DNA as the template. An Illumina HiSeq 2000 was the platform used for TCR repertoire sequencing. Per the original workflow: Repertoires were assessed using TRBV/TRBJ rearrangement plots, CDR3 size and DJ length profiles, and Simpson's diversity index. The immunodominant clone was defined as the most abundant DNA sequence in deep sequencing data. CDR3 amino acid sequences were checked for sharing across subjects and were also compared against the VDJdb database and published repertoires. TCRdb trimmed public reads at Q25 via fastp, called clones via MiXCR and kept in-frame beta chains. Under each unique CDR3 protein, matching rows form one entry showing the most common genes and DNA. TCRdb, not the original authors, processed these V and J calls. Present in this sample are about 220,000 distinct CDR3 sequences, 34% of which were seen just once. The top ten clonotypes cover 1% to 1.3% of the sample.

Comments on this clonotype: Its antigen has not been determined. Base qualities are not at hand, and no much larger clone is one base apart.

Source material: sorted CD4+, CD8+, or CD8+CD57+ T cells (not recorded which) from PBMCs. In this chain, TRBV6-5 is recombined with TRBJ1-1; 8 bases in between match TRBD1. The receptor was isolated from a human donor in good health, serving as a control. The CDR3 region: CASSYLTGVGTEAFF. In nucleotides, the sequence is TGTGCCAGCAGTTACTTGACAGGGGTGGGCACTGAAGCTTTCTTT.